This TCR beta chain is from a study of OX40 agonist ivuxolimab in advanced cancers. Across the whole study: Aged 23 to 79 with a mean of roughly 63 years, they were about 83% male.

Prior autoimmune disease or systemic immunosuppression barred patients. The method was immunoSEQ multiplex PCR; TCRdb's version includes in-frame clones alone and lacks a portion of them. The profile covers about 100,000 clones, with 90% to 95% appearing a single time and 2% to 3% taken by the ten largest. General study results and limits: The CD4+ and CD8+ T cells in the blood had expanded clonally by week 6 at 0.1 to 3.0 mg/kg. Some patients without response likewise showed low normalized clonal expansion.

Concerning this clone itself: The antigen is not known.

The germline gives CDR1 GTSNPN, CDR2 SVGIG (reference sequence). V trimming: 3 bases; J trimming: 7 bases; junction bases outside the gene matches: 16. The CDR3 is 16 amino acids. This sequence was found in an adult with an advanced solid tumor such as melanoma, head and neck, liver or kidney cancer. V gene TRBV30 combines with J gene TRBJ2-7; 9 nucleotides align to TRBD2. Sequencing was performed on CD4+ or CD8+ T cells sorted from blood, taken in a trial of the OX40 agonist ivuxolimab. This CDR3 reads CAWRDERGATGDEQYF. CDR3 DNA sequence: TGTGCCTGGAGGGACGAGCGGGGGGCGACGGGGGATGAGCAGTACTTC.